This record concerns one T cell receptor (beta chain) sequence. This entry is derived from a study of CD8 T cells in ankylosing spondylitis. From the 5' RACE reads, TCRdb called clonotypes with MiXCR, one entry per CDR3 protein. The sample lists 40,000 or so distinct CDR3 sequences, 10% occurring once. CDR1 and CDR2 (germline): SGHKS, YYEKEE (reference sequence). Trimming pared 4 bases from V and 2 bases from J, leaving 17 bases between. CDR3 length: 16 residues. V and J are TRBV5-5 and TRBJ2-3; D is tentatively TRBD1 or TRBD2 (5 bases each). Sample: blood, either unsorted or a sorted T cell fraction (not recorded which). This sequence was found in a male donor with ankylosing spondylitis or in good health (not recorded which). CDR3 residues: CASSPGAASNTDTQYF. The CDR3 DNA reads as TGTGCCAGCAGCCCCGGGGCAGCGTCTAACACAGATACGCAGTATTTT.